Shown below are 25 T cell receptor beta chains from a single sample sequenced in a study of response to subunit inactivated influenza vaccine (dated by TCRdb to 2017 to 2018). Library preparation employed RT-PCR. Instrument used: Illumina HiSeq 2500. TCRdb reworked the public reads: Q25 trimming with fastp, MiXCR clone assembly, productive beta chains retained. A single entry per CDR3 protein holds the most common genes and DNA from its merged rows. The sample includes fewer than 800,000 distinct CDR3 sequences, with about 15% observed a single time. The ten largest clonotypes hold around a tenth of the sample. The sequences come from PBMCs from blood, collected 11 to 12 days after vaccination. The receptors originated from a man aged 45 to 65 who received an inactivated influenza vaccine. Donor details come from another sample of the same person, matched by shared clones.

The rearrangement links TRBV7-9 to TRBJ2-5; D is unresolved. CDR1 is SEHNR and CDR2 is FQNEAQ in the germline V gene (reference sequence). The CDR3 extends over 13 amino acids. Trimming pared 5 bases from V and 4 bases from J, leaving 11 bases between. The CDR3 DNA is TGTGCCAGCAGCAAGGACCCCTCAGAGACCCAGTACTTC. Protein: CASSKDPSETQYF.

The chain couples TRBV7-2 to TRBJ1-2; D uncertain. CDR3 size: 14 residues. In germline, CDR1 is SGHTA, CDR2 FQGNSA. With 2 bases removed from V and 4 bases from J, the gap between germline ends came to 11 bases. The CDR3 protein is CASSLKSPSYGYTF. The CDR3 nucleotides read TGTGCCAGCAGCTTAAAGTCACCTTCCTATGGCTACACCTTC.

The table lists this clonotype with a few counts. The chain couples TRBV20-1 to TRBJ1-1, with TRBD1 as a possible D gene (5 bases). With 4 bases removed from V and 0 bases from J, the gap between germline ends came to 12 bases. Germline values: CDR1 DFQATT, CDR2 SNEGSKA (reference sequence). The CDR3 spans 14 residues. The CDR3 region has the DNA TGCAGTGCTAAGACGGGACCTCTGAACACTGAAGCTTTCTTT. It specifies CSAKTGPLNTEAFF.

V and J are TRBV5-1 and TRBJ2-3, with 9 positions matching TRBD1. This CDR3 region has 14 residues. Germline V gene sequence: CDR1 SGHRS, CDR2 YFSETQ. With V trimmed by 4 bases and J by 6 bases, 6 bases remained unmatched. CDR3 in amino acids: CASSHGTGRDTQYF. The CDR3 DNA is TGCGCCAGCAGCCACGGGACAGGGAGGGATACGCAGTATTTT.

The table lists this clonotype with many counts. The V gene is TRBV5-5, the J gene TRBJ1-5; 11 bases match TRBD1. The length of the CDR3 is 17 residues. V trimming: 0 bases; J trimming: 4 bases; junction bases outside the gene matches: 6. CDR1 is SGHKS and CDR2 is YYEKEE in the germline V gene (reference sequence). The CDR3 protein is CASSLGARDRGNQPQHF. CDR3 sequence (DNA): TGTGCCAGCAGCTTGGGGGCCCGGGACAGGGGGAATCAGCCCCAGCATTTT.

This sequence joins TRBV29-1 and TRBJ1-4, with TRBD1 identical over 11 bases. CDR1 is SQVTM and CDR2 is ANQGSEA in the germline V gene. V trimming: 0 bases; J trimming: 8 bases; junction bases outside the gene matches: 5. The CDR3 extends over 15 amino acids. CDR3 sequence: CSVEDLRTGGEKLFF. CDR3 nucleotide sequence: TGCAGCGTTGAAGATCTTAGGACAGGGGGCGAAAAACTGTTTTTT.

Worth noting for this clonotype: The junction and the germline gene differ at one end; a read error may be behind it. The V and J genes are TRBV9 and TRBJ1-1; TRBD1 agrees at 7 bases. CDR1 is SGDLS and CDR2 is YYNGEE in the germline V gene. The CDR3 totals 14 residues. CDR3 sequence reads: CASSVETGETEAFF. As DNA, the CDR3 is TGCGCCAGCAGCGTAGAAACAGGGGAAACTGAAGCTTTCTTT.

This clonotype showed up just a few times. CDR3 DNA sequence: TGTGCCAGCAGCATACGACTAGCGGGAGCGGACGAGCAGTACTTC. Translating it yields CASSIRLAGADEQYF. This chain uses TRBV7-2 with TRBJ2-7; 12 bases match TRBD2. Germline V gene sequence: CDR1 SGHTA, CDR2 FQGNSA. V lost 5 bases, J lost 5 bases, and 7 bases stayed unmatched. The CDR3 length is 15 residues. The variable domain in full, completed from reference TRBV7-2 and TRBJ2-7, reads GAGVSQSPSNKVTEKGKDVELRCDPISGHTALYWYRQSLGQGLEFLIYFQGNSAPDKSGLPSDRFSAERTGGSVSTLTIQRTQQEDSAVYLCASSIRLAGADEQYFGPGTRLTVT.

The V gene is TRBV20-1, the J gene TRBJ1-5; D is undetermined. Between the trimmed V and J ends, which lost 3 bases and 0 bases, there was a span of 12 bases. The germline CDR1 and CDR2 sequences are DFQATT and SNEGSKA (reference sequence). This CDR3 contains 15 residues. CDR3 coding DNA: TGCAGTGCTAGCAAGTATCGGATTAGCAATCAGCCCCAGCATTTT. It translates to CSASKYRISNQPQHF.

This clonotype occurred a few times. The V call is TRBV5-1, the J call TRBJ1-1, with 7 bases lining up with TRBD1. Germline V gene sequence: CDR1 SGHRS, CDR2 YFSETQ. The V segment lost 7 bases and the J segment 3 bases; nucleotides outside the gene matches: 12. The CDR3 contains 15 residues. The CDR3 DNA reads TGCGCCAGCGGGCGACAGGGTGGTACGGACACTGAAGCTTTCTTT. It codes for CASGRQGGTDTEAFF.

This clonotype turned up a few times. J is TRBJ2-3 and V is TRBV7-2; D assignment may be TRBD1 or TRBD2 (6 bases each). Per the germline V gene, CDR1 is SGHTA and CDR2 is FQGNSA. Trimming stripped 0 bases from V and 6 bases from J, with 13 bases between. This CDR3 comprises 15 residues. CDR3 nucleotide sequence: TGTGCCAGCAGCTTAGCGAGTCCGGGGGCGGATACGCAGTATTTT. Its translation is CASSLASPGADTQYF.

This clonotype was counted between two and nine times. V gene TRBV7-2 combines with J gene TRBJ2-3, with a weak D call TRBD2 (6 bases). CDR3 length: 12 amino acids. Germline CDR1 and CDR2: SGHTA and FQGNSA. Trimming shortened V by 3 bases and J by 8 bases, and 9 bases separated the two germline ends. The CDR3 loop is CASSFEAGTQYF. In nucleotides, the CDR3 is TGTGCCAGCAGCTTTGAAGCGGGTACGCAGTATTTT.

This clonotype was detected only a few times. This chain uses TRBV7-6 with TRBJ2-1; D is possibly TRBD1 (6 bases). The CDR3 covers 17 residues. V was shortened by 1 base and J by 7 bases, with 20 bases between the two germline ends. Germline V gene data show CDR1 as SGHVS and CDR2 as FNYEAQ. This CDR3 reads CASSLGNRAKSDNEQFF. CDR3 DNA: TGTGCCAGCAGCTTAGGGAACAGGGCTAAGTCGGATAATGAGCAGTTCTTC.

The chain combines TRBV5-1 with TRBJ2-1; TRBD2 might be the D (6 bases). V was clipped by 3 bases and J by 8 bases, with 15 bases between them. Germline-derived CDR1 and CDR2 are SGHRS and YFSETQ. The CDR3 is made up of 14 amino acids. CDR3 coding DNA: TGCGCCAGCAGCTACCTAACCCCTAGCGATGAGCAGTTCTTC. This codes for CASSYLTPSDEQFF. The whole variable domain, remainder taken from reference TRBV5-1 and TRBJ2-1, is KAGVTQTPRYLIKTRGQQVTLSCSPISGHRSVSWYQQTPGQGLQFLFEYFSETQRNKGNFPGRFSGRQFSNSRSEMNVSTLELGDSALYLCASSYLTPSDEQFFGPGTRLTVL.

There are a few counts of this clonotype. The gene calls are TRBV6-5 and TRBJ2-1; D possibly corresponds to TRBD2 (5 bases). The CDR3 is made up of 14 amino acids. Deletions cut 2 bases from V and 9 bases from J, with 14 bases between. Per the germline V gene, CDR1 is MNHEY and CDR2 is SVGAGI. CDR3 coding DNA: TGTGCCAGCAGTTACGCTTCCGCGGGCCGTGAGCAGTTCTTC. Its protein is CASSYASAGREQFF.

The rearrangement joins TRBV20-1 to TRBJ1-6; D ambiguous. CDR1 is DFQATT, CDR2 SNEGSKA, per germline (reference sequence). This CDR3 contains 15 residues. Deletions cut 3 bases from V and 6 bases from J, with 15 bases between. CDR3: CSARYGGGVNSPLHF. The DNA for the CDR3 is TGCAGTGCTAGGTACGGTGGCGGAGTTAATTCACCCCTCCACTTT.

To note about this clonotype: The junction does not match germline at one end; this may be a read error. The chain employs TRBV19 and TRBJ1-1; the D gene is possibly TRBD1 (5 bases). The CDR3 is 13 residues long. Germline loops: CDR1 LNHDA, CDR2 SQIVND (reference sequence). The CDR3 loop reads CASSTQVWTEPFF. The CDR3 DNA is TGTGCCAGTAGTACACAGGTTTGGACTGAACCTTTCTTT.

The J gene is TRBJ2-7, the V gene TRBV12-3 or TRBV12-4, with D perhaps TRBD2 (6 bases). Trimming pared 0 bases from V and 2 bases from J, leaving 11 bases between. The CDR3 extends over 15 amino acids. The CDR3 nucleotides read TGTGCCAGCAGTTTAGCTCTAGCGCTCACCTACGAGCAGTACTTC. Protein: CASSLALALTYEQYF.

This chain joins TRBV7-9 and TRBJ2-5; D is possibly TRBD2 (6 bases). The CDR3 covers 14 residues. Trimming left V 6 bases short and J 2 bases short, with 13 bases between. Germline CDR1 and CDR2: SEHNR and FQNEAQ (reference sequence). CDR3 nucleotides: TGTGCCAGCAGAGGTCCGGCGGGGCAAGAGACCCAGTACTTC. Translated, it gives CASRGPAGQETQYF.

Of note for this clonotype: One end of the junction varies from germline; a read error may be responsible. The rearrangement links TRBV4-3 to TRBJ2-2, with D perhaps matching TRBD1 (5 bases). Germline V gene data show CDR1 as LGHNA and CDR2 as YSLEER. The CDR3 contains 19 residues. In DNA, the CDR3 is TGCGCCATCAGCCAAGATCGGAGTGGGGCCAACTTCCCGGCTGGGGAGCTGTTTTTT. It translates to CAISQDRSGANFPAGELFF.

This chain uses TRBV20-1 with TRBJ2-3; 7 bases map to TRBD2. The ends lost 2 bases at V and 2 bases at J; junction bases unmatched: 4. This CDR3 spans 14 amino acids. Germline CDR1 and CDR2: DFQATT and SNEGSKA (reference sequence). The CDR3 sequence: CSARKGTTTDTQYF. CDR3 nucleotides: TGCAGTGCTAGAAAAGGGACTACCACAGATACGCAGTATTTT.

In this sample, this clonotype turned up many times. The V and J genes are TRBV29-1 and TRBJ1-1; no reliable D call. With 6 bases removed from V and 1 base from J, the gap between germline ends came to 12 bases. Per the germline V gene, CDR1 is SQVTM and CDR2 is ANQGSEA. The CDR3 runs 13 residues. CDR3 residues: CSVVWQTNTEAFF. As DNA, the CDR3 is TGCAGCGTGGTTTGGCAGACGAACACTGAAGCTTTCTTT.

The V gene is TRBV12-3 or TRBV12-4, the J gene TRBJ1-2, with D possibly matching TRBD1 (5 bases). This CDR3 has 14 amino acids. Trimming removed 7 bases at V and 5 bases at J, with 17 bases between. CDR3 amino acids: CASTGTGRLYGYTF. In nucleotides, the CDR3 is TGTGCCAGCACCGGCACAGGACGCTTGTATGGCTACACCTTC.

This clonotype appeared a few times. The rearrangement joins TRBV10-1 to TRBJ2-1; 13 bases line up with TRBD2. There are 19 residues in the CDR3. Germline V gene data show CDR1 as WNHNN and CDR2 as SYGVQD (reference sequence). V trimming: 0 bases; J trimming: 5 bases; junction bases outside the gene matches: 10. The CDR3 region has the DNA TGCGCCAGCAGTGAGTCCCGCCCCGGGACTAGCGGGGAAGACAATGAGCAGTTCTTC. Translation: CASSESRPGTSGEDNEQFF.

The rearrangement uses TRBV12-3 or TRBV12-4 and TRBJ2-1; TRBD2 matches 7 bases. J lost 4 bases, V lost 2 bases, and 5 bases had no gene match. The length of the CDR3 is 15 residues. In DNA form, the CDR3 reads TGTGCCAGCAGTTTAAGAGGACTAGGGTACAATGAGCAGTTCTTC. Amino acid sequence: CASSLRGLGYNEQFF.